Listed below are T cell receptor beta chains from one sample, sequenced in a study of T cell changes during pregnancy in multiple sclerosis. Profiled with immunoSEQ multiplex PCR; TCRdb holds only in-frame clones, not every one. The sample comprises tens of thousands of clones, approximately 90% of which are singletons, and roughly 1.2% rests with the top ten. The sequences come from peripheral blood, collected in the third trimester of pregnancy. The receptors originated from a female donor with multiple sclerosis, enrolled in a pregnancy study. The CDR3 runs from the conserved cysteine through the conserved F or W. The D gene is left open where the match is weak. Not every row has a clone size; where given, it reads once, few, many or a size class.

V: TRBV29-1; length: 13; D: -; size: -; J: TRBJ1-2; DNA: TGCAGCGTTGAGAAGACGGGGTCCTATGGCTACACCTTC; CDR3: CSVEKTGSYGYTF
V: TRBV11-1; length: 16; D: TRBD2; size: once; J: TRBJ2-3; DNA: TGTGCCAGCAGTTCAAGACTAGCGGGAGTTCCAGATACGCAGTATTTT; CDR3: CASSSRLAGVPDTQYF
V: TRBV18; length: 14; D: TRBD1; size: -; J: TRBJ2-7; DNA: TGTGCCAGCTCACCGGGACAGGGTCCCTACGAGCAGTACTTC; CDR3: CASSPGQGPYEQYF
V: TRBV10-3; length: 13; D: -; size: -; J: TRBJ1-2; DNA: TGTGCCATCAGTGAGCGGGGAGGAGATGGCTACACCTTC; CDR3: CAISERGGDGYTF
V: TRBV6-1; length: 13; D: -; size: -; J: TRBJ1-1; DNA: TGTGCCAGCAGTGTAGATATGAACACTGAAGCTTTCTTT; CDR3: CASSVDMNTEAFF
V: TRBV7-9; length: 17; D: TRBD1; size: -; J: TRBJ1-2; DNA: TGTGCCAGCAGATCGCCGTGGGACAGGACACGAAGTGGTGGCTACACCTTC; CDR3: CASRSPWDRTRSGGYTF
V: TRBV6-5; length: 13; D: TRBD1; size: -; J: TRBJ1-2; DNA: TGTGCCAGCAGTCGGACAGGGGTAGGGGGCTACACCTTC; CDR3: CASSRTGVGGYTF
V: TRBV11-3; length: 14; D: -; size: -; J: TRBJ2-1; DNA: TGTGCCAGCAGCTCGGGACTGGCTTACAATGAGCAGTTCTTC; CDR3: CASSSGLAYNEQFF
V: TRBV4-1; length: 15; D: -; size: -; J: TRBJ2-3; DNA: TGCGCCAGCAGCCCGACTCTAGCCCCCACAGATACGCAGTATTTT; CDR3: CASSPTLAPTDTQYF
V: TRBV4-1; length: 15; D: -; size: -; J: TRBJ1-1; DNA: TGCGCCAGCAGCCAACTCGGCGGAGGGAACACTGAAGCTTTCTTT; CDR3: CASSQLGGGNTEAFF
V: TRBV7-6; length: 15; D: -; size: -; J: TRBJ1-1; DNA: TGTGCCAGCAGCTTAGTGCGGGGATCCAGCACTGAAGCTTTCTTT; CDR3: CASSLVRGSSTEAFF
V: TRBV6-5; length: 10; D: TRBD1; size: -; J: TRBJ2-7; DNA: TGTGCCAGCGACAGGGGCGAGCAGTACTTC; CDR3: CASDRGEQYF
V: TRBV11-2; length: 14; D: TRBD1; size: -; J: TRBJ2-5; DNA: TGTGCCAGCAGCTTAAGGGACAGGGGAAAGACCCAGTACTTC; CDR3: CASSLRDRGKTQYF
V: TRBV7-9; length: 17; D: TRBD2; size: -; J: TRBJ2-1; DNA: TGTGCCAGCAGCTTCTCCCCCACTAGCGCAACTTACAATGAGCAGTTCTTC; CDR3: CASSFSPTSATYNEQFF
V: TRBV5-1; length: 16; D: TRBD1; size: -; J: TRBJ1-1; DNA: TGCGCCAGCAGCCCTAAACGACAGGGCTTACTGTCTGAAGCTTTCTTT; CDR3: CASSPKRQGLLSEAFF
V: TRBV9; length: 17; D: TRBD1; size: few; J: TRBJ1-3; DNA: TGTGCCAGCAGCCGGACAGGGGCCGCCCTGGGAGGAAACACCATATATTTT; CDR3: CASSRTGAALGGNTIYF
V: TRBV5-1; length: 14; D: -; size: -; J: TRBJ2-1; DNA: TGCGCCAGCAGCTTGGACAGGGTAGGCAATGAGCAGTTCTTC; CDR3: CASSLDRVGNEQFF
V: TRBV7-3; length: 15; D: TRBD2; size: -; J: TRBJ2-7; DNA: TGTGCCAGCAGCTTTCTTACCAGCGGGATCGACGAGCAGTACTTC; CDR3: CASSFLTSGIDEQYF
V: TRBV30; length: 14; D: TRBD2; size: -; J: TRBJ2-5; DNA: TGTGCCTGTGATAGCGGGAGCGGTCAAGAGACCCAGTACTTC; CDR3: CACDSGSGQETQYF
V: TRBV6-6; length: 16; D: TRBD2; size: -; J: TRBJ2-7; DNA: TGTGCCAGCAGTTACTCCCCGGGACTAGCACGCTACGAGCAGTACTTC; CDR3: CASSYSPGLARYEQYF
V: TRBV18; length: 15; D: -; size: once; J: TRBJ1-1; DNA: TGTGCCAGCTCACAACAAGCTGGGAGGAACACTGAAGCTTTCTTT; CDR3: CASSQQAGRNTEAFF
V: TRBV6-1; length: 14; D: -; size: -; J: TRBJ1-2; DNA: TGTGCCAGCAGCCGCGTACCACCGGACTATGGCTACACCTTC; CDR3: CASSRVPPDYGYTF
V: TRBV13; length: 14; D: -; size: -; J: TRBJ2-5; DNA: TGTGCCAGCAGCTTGCTGGGGGCTCAAGAGACCCAGTACTTC; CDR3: CASSLLGAQETQYF
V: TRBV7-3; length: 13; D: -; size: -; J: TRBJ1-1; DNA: TGTGCCAGCAGCTTAACAGGGGGAACTGAAGCTTTCTTT; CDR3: CASSLTGGTEAFF
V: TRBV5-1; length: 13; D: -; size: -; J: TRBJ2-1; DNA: TGCGCCAGCAGCCATGGACTGCACAATGAGCAGTTCTTC; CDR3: CASSHGLHNEQFF
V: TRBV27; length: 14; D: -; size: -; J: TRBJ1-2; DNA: TGTGCCAGCAGTTTCGTTGGGGCAGACTATGGCTACACCTTC; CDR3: CASSFVGADYGYTF
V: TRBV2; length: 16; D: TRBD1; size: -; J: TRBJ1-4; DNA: TGTGCCAGCAGTCGGGACAGGGCGGCTTTGGGTGAAAAACTGTTTTTT; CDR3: CASSRDRAALGEKLFF
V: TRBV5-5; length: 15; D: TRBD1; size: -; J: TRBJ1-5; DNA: TGTGCCAGCACCAGGGACAGAAATAGCAATCAGCCCCAGCATTTT; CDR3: CASTRDRNSNQPQHF
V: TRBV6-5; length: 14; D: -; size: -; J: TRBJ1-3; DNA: TGTGCCAGCAGTCGACAGGAGCAAGGAAACACCATATATTTT; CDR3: CASSRQEQGNTIYF
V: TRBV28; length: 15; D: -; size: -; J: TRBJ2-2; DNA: TGTGCCAGCAGTTTTACCGGGACGAACACCGGGGAGCTGTTTTTT; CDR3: CASSFTGTNTGELFF
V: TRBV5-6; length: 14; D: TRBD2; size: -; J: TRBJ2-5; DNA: TGTGCCAGCAGCTTGCTAGCGGTCCAAGAGACCCAGTACTTC; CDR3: CASSLLAVQETQYF
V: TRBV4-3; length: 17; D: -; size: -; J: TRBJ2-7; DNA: TGCGCCAGCAGCCAAGACCTTTTCGCGGAGGAGATCTACGAGCAGTACTTC; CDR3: CASSQDLFAEEIYEQYF
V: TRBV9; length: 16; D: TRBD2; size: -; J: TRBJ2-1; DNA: TGTGCCAGCAGCCCAGAGCCAGCGGGAGGGAACAATGAGCAGTTCTTC; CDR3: CASSPEPAGGNNEQFF
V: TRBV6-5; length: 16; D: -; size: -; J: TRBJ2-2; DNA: TGTGCCAGCAGTTACTCAGCCAGGGTCGGGACCGGGGAGCTGTTTTTT; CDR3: CASSYSARVGTGELFF
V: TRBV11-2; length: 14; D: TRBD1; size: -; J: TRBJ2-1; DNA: TGTGCCAGCAGCTTTGGACAGGGCGGAAATGAGCAGTTCTTC; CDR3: CASSFGQGGNEQFF
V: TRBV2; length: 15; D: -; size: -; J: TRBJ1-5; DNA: TGTGCCAGCAATGCGGGGCTGGGAAGGGATCAGCCCCAGCATTTT; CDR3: CASNAGLGRDQPQHF
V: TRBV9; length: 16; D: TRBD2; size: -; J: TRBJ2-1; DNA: TGTGCCAGCAGCGTAGCTACGGGAGCGGGAGGGGGTGAGCAGTTCTTC; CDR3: CASSVATGAGGGEQFF
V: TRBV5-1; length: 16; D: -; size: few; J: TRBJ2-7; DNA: TGCGCCAGCAGCTTGGCCCCGGGAAGGGGGTTCCACGAGCAGTACTTC; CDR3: CASSLAPGRGFHEQYF
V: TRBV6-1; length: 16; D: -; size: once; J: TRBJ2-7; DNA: TGTGCCAGCAGTGCGTTCTCGCGACGGGTCTCCTACGAGCAGTACTTC; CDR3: CASSAFSRRVSYEQYF
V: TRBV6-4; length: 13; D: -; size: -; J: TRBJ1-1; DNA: TGTGCCAGCCGATTAGACAGGAACACTGAAGCTTTCTTT; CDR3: CASRLDRNTEAFF
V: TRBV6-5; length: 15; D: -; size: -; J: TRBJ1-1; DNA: TGTGCCAGCAGTTCGGACATCCTTCCGGACACTGAAGCTTTCTTT; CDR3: CASSSDILPDTEAFF
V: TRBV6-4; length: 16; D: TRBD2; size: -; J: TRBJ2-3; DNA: TGTGCCAGCAGTGCGGGACTAGCGGGACACACAGATACGCAGTATTTT; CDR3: CASSAGLAGHTDTQYF